The entry below describes one TCR beta chain. The data originate from a study of blood T cell repertoires in COVID-19. On the study more broadly: The United States, Italy and Spain supplied acute and convalescent COVID-19 samples.

Only in-frame clones appear in the TCRdb table, and some are missing; sequencing was by immunoSEQ multiplex PCR. There are about 130,000 clones in the sample; more than 70% occur only once, and more than 3.5% lies in the top ten. Sequencing was done on a sample of peripheral blood. The origin of this receptor is a woman aged 55 to 70 with acute or convalescent COVID-19.

DNA for the CDR3: TGTGCCAGCAGCAAAGCGGATGCTAGATATGATTTC. It specifies CASSKADARYDF. The V gene is TRBV21-1, the J gene TRBJ2-7; the listed D gene, TRBD2, was not tested against the DNA. TRBV21-1 is a recognized pseudogene. The CDR3 has 12 amino acids.